Detailed here is one T cell receptor beta chain. Germline-derived CDR1 and CDR2 are MNHNY and SVGAGI (reference sequence). The V gene end was trimmed by 2 bases and the J gene end by 5 bases; junction bases not matched to a gene: 2. The CDR3 has 15 amino acids. Naive CD8 populations comprised CD45RO-negative cells positively selected for CCR7, excluding terminally differentiated effector memory CD45RA+ cells. The healthy adult donors were HIV-negative and reported no recent acute infections or vaccinations. Profiling relied on immunoSEQ multiplex PCR, and the TCRdb table lists in-frame clones only, not all of them. The table lists 2 million or so clones, around 96% of them singletons. The sample is drawn from a study of shared clonotypes between healthy human individuals. As for the study in general: Per-donor plates numbered three CD4 naive, three CD4 memory, two CD8 naive and one CD8 memory.

This chain uses TRBV6-6 with TRBJ2-2; 10 positions match TRBD2. Sample: naive CD8+ T cells sorted from blood. This sequence was found in a man between 18 and 29 years old in good health. CDR3 protein: CASSYRAGGTGELFF. The CDR3 nucleotides read TGTGCCAGCAGTTACCGAGCGGGAGGGACCGGGGAGCTGTTTTTT.